These 14 T cell receptor beta chains were all obtained from the same sample, sequenced in a study of T cell responses to AZD1222 COVID-19 vaccine. Clones were sequenced by immunoSEQ multiplex PCR, and TCRdb holds only the in-frame ones, with some missing. Found here are approximately 150,000 clones, roughly 87% of them singletons; the top ten hold 5% to 6.5%. This sample comprised peripheral blood, obtained 28 days after the second AZD1222 dose. These receptors all come from an adult who received the AZD1222 COVID-19 vaccine.

This chain links TRBV28 with TRBJ1-1; possible D gene TRBD1, 6 bases. V was trimmed by 3 bases and J by 7 bases, leaving 15 bases between them. The length of the CDR3 is 14 residues. Germline loops: CDR1 MDHEN, CDR2 SYDVKM. CDR3 residues: CASSFLQGYGEAFF. CDR3 DNA: TGTGCCAGCAGTTTCCTACAGGGCTATGGTGAAGCTTTCTTT.

The gene calls are TRBV10-3 and TRBJ1-2; 7 bases map to TRBD1. J was trimmed by 4 bases and V by 6 bases; bases with no gene match: 5. The CDR3 covers 13 residues. CDR1 and CDR2 from the germline V gene are ENHRY and SYGVKD. This CDR3 is CAIRVGQPYGYTF. Written as DNA, the CDR3 is TGTGCCATCAGGGTGGGACAGCCCTATGGCTACACCTTC.

The rearrangement links TRBV4-2 to TRBJ2-3; D not certain. The V gene's germline CDR1 is LGHNA and CDR2 YNFKEQ. Trimming took 0 bases from V and 2 from J, leaving 9 bases between them. CDR3 length equals 15 residues. CDR3 nucleotide sequence: TGTGCCAGCAGCCAAGATTTGGGATTCACAGATACGCAGTATTTT. Encoded protein: CASSQDLGFTDTQYF.

To note about this clone: The same CDR3 also results from other DNA sequences found in this sample. V and J are TRBV5-1 and TRBJ2-1, with 11 nucleotides matching TRBD2. With 3 bases clipped from V and 4 bases from J, the junction kept 0 bases outside the gene matches. Per germline, CDR1 SGHRS and CDR2 YFSETQ. The CDR3 sequence is 14 residues long. The DNA of the CDR3 is TGCGCCAGCAGCTCTAGCGGGGGGTACAATGAGCAGTTCTTC. This encodes CASSSSGGYNEQFF.

Details on this clone: The germline gene is not matched at one end of the junction; a read error may be the cause. V gene TRBV7-9 combines with J gene TRBJ1-5; D remains ambiguous. Germline V gene sequence: CDR1 SEHNR, CDR2 FQNEAQ (reference sequence). The CDR3 is made up of 13 amino acids. CDR3 region: CASSLAGKQPQHF. CDR3 nucleotide sequence: TGTGCCAGCAGCTTAGCGGGCAAACAGCCCCAGCATTTT.

The V gene is TRBV6-5, the J gene TRBJ2-7; possibly TRBD1 for D (6 bases). V lost 0 bases and J lost 5, with 14 bases in between. This CDR3 comprises 15 residues. Germline-derived CDR1 and CDR2 are MNHEY and SVGAGI. The CDR3 loop reads CASSYSSNRVNEQYF. CDR3 in DNA: TGTGCCAGCAGTTACTCGAGTAACAGGGTCAACGAGCAGTACTTC.

The chain links TRBV19 to TRBJ2-7; 7 nucleotides match TRBD1. The CDR3 sequence is 14 residues long. Germline CDR1 and CDR2: LNHDA and SQIVND (reference sequence). V was clipped by 5 bases and J by 3 bases; unmatched bases: 7. CDR3 nucleotides: TGTGCCAGTAGTGCGGACAGGCTCAACTACGAGCAGTACTTC. Translated: CASSADRLNYEQYF.

This chain joins TRBV5-1 and TRBJ1-4, with 7 positions matching TRBD1. The CDR3 has 15 amino acids. The trim removed 5 bases at V and 7 bases at J, leaving 11 bases unmatched. CDR1 and CDR2 from the germline V gene are SGHRS and YFSETQ. As DNA, the CDR3 is TGCGCCAGCAGACCCACAGGGGCTGTCGGTGAAAAACTGTTTTTT. This encodes CASRPTGAVGEKLFF.

The chain links TRBV19 to TRBJ1-1; no firm D call. Germline lookup yields CDR1 LNHDA and CDR2 SQIVND (reference sequence). Trimming pared 6 bases from V and 1 base from J, leaving 12 bases between. The CDR3 is made up of 14 amino acids. The CDR3 sequence is CASRQPWGNTEAFF. CDR3 DNA: TGTGCCAGTAGGCAACCTTGGGGGAACACTGAAGCTTTCTTT.

The chain couples TRBV6-4 to TRBJ1-5; D is ambiguous. The V end lost 4 bases, the J end lost 1 base, and 5 bases lay between the germline ends. This CDR3 is 13 amino acids long. Germline V gene data show CDR1 as MRHNA and CDR2 as SNTAGT. CDR3 bases: TGTGCCAGCAGTGTCGAAAGCAATCAGCCCCAGCATTTT. It specifies CASSVESNQPQHF.

This sequence joins TRBV6-5 and TRBJ1-1; a weak D match, TRBD1 (6 bases). Per the germline V gene, CDR1 is MNHEY and CDR2 is SVGAGI. This CDR3 is 13 amino acids long. V was trimmed by 2 bases and J by 4 bases, leaving 8 bases between them. The CDR3 DNA is TGTGCCAGCAGTTACGGGACATCCACTGAAGCTTTCTTT. Its protein product is CASSYGTSTEAFF.

The chain employs TRBV24-1 and TRBJ2-3; the match to TRBD2 covers 7 bases. This CDR3 region has 14 residues. Per germline, CDR1 KGHDR and CDR2 SFDVKD. The V and J ends lost 5 bases and 5 bases, in that order; junction bases with no gene match: 6. DNA for the CDR3: TGTGCCACCAGTGGTGCCCGCGGGGGAGATACGCAGTATTTT. Its protein product is CATSGARGGDTQYF.

A single count supports this clone. V and J are TRBV5-6 and TRBJ2-1, with TRBD2 matching over 11 bases. Germline values: CDR1 SGHDT, CDR2 YYEEEE. The V segment lost 9 bases and the J segment 7 bases; nucleotides outside the gene matches: 12. CDR3 size: 15 residues. CDR3 DNA: TGTGCCACCAGACCGTGGGGGACTAGCGGTAATGAGCAGTTCTTC. Amino acid sequence: CATRPWGTSGNEQFF.

The chain couples TRBV6-5 to TRBJ1-2, with 7 bases matching TRBD1. CDR1 is MNHEY, CDR2 SVGAGI, per germline. The CDR3 totals 15 residues. With V trimmed by 0 bases and J by 8 bases, 9 bases remained unmatched. The CDR3 nucleotides are TGTGCCAGCAGTTACTCCACGGGACAGTTCCAGGGCTACACCTTC. Its protein is CASSYSTGQFQGYTF.